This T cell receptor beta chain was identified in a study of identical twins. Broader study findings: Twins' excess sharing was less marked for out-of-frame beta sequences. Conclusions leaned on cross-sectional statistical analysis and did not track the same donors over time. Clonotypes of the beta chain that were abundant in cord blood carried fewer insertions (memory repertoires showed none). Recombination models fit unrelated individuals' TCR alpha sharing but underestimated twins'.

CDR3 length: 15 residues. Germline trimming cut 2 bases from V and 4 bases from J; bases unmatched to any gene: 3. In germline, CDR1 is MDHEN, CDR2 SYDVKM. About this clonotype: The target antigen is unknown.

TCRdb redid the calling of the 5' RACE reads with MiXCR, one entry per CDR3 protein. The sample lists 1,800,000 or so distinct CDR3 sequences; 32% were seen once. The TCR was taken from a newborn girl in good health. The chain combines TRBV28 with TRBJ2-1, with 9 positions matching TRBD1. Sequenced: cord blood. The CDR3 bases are TGTGCCAGCAGTTTAACAGGGGGCGTATACAATGAGCAGTTCTTC. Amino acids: CASSLTGGVYNEQFF.